A single TCR beta chain is shown here with its context. Original handling: The assay estimated nucleated cells by amplifying reference gene primers. The assay was immunoSEQ multiplex PCR, and TCRdb's table has in-frame clones only and misses some. The DNA gave D and trimming, while V, J and clone size come from that table. Found here are approximately 170,000 clones, approximately 83% of them singletons; the top ten hold more than 7.5%. This sample is part of a study of blood T cell repertoires in COVID-19. This TCR derives from a man aged 45-65 years with active or convalescent COVID-19. Sequencing input: peripheral blood.

The CDR3 DNA reads as TGCGCCAGCAGCCCCGGGACAGGGGTGAGCACCGGGGAGCTGTTTTTT. This codes for CASSPGTGVSTGELFF. The chain recombines TRBV5-1 with TRBJ2-2, with 10 bases that match TRBD1. V lost 4 bases and J lost 4; bases outside the gene matches: 7. Per the germline V gene, CDR1 is SGHRS and CDR2 is YFSETQ. The CDR3 has 16 residues.